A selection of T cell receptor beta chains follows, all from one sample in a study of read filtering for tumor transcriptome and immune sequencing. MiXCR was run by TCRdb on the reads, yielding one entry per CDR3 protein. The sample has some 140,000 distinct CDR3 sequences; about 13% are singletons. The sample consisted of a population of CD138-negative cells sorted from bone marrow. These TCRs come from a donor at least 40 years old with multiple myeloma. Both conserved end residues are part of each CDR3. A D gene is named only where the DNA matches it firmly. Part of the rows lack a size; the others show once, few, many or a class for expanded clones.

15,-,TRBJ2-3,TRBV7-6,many,CASSLDPGPTDTQYF,TGTGCCAGCAGCTTAGATCCGGGACCCACAGATACGCAGTATTTT
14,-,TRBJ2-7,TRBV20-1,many,CSARRQSDYYEQYF,TGCAGTGCTAGGCGACAATCAGACTACTACGAGCAGTACTTC
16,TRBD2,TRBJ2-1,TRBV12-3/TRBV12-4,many,CASSFQTTSGVNEQFF,TGTGCCAGCAGTTTCCAAACGACTAGCGGAGTCAATGAGCAGTTCTTC
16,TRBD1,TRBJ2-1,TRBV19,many,CASRYMGTGGFNEQFF,TGTGCCAGTAGATATATGGGGACAGGGGGATTTAATGAGCAGTTCTTC
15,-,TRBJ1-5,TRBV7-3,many,CASSLSGGSNQPQHF,TGTGCCAGCAGCTTAAGCGGGGGTAGCAATCAGCCCCAGCATTTT
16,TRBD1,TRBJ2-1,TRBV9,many,CASRPTGEGSYNEQFF,TGTGCCAGCAGACCCACAGGGGAAGGGTCCTACAATGAGCAGTTCTTC
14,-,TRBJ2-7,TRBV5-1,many,CASSLDGRTYEQYF,TGCGCCAGCAGTCTAGACGGACGGACCTACGAGCAGTACTTC
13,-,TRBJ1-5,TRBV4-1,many,CASSQLQGQPQHF,TGCGCCAGCAGCCAATTACAAGGGCAGCCCCAGCATTTT
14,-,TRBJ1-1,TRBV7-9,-,CASSPQGFGTDAFF,TGTGCCAGCAGTCCACAGGGCTTCGGCACTGATGCTTTCTTT
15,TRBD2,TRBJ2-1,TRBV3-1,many,CASSARLAAINEQFF,TGTGCCAGCAGCGCGAGGCTAGCGGCTATCAATGAGCAGTTCTTC
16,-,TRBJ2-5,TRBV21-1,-,CATYRTSGSVGETQYF,TGTGCCACTTACCGGACTAGCGGGAGTGTTGGAGAGACCCAGTACTTC
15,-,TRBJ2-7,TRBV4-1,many,CASSQATRSSYEQYF,TGCGCCAGCAGCCAAGCAACTAGGAGCTCCTACGAGCAGTACTTC
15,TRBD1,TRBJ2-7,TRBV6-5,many,CASSRGQGASYEQYF,TGTGCCAGCAGCCGCGGACAGGGGGCCAGCTACGAGCAGTACTTC
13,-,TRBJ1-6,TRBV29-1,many,CSVLDFYNSPLHF,TGCAGCGTTTTGGACTTTTATAATTCACCCCTCCACTTT
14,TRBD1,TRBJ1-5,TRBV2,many,CASRAGGNNQPQHF,TGTGCCAGCAGGGCAGGGGGAAACAATCAGCCCCAGCATTTT
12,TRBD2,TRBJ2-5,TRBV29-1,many,CSVSGRVETQYF,TGCAGCGTGTCCGGGAGGGTGGAGACCCAGTACTTC
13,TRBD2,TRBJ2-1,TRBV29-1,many,CSVGGTTYNEQFF,TGCAGCGTGGGGGGGACTACCTACAATGAGCAGTTCTTC
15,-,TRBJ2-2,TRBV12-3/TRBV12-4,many,CASSLAIENTGELFF,TGTGCCAGCAGTTTAGCGATCGAGAACACCGGGGAGCTGTTTTTT
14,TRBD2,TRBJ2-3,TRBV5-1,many,CASSPASGTDTQYF,TGCGCCAGCAGCCCCGCTAGCGGAACAGATACGCAGTATTTT
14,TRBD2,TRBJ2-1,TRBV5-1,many,CASSWSGSLDEQFF,TGCGCCAGCAGCTGGAGCGGGAGTCTCGATGAGCAGTTCTTC
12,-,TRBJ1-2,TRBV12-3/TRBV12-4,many,CASSSQAYGYTF,TGTGCCAGCAGTTCTCAGGCCTATGGCTACACCTTC
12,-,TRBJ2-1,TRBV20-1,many,CSAVGDINEQFF,TGCAGTGCCGTCGGCGACATCAATGAGCAGTTCTTC
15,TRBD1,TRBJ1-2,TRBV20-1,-,CSARIRTGGYYGYTF,TGCAGTGCTAGGATCCGGACAGGGGGTTACTATGGCTACACCTTC
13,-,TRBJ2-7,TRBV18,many,CASSPRDAYEQYF,TGTGCCAGCTCACCGCGGGATGCTTACGAGCAGTACTTC
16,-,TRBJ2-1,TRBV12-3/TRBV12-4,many,CASSLAPEGDYNEQFF,TGTGCCAGCAGTTTAGCGCCGGAGGGGGACTACAATGAGCAGTTCTTC
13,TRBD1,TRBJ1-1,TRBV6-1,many,CASRDRGNTEAFF,TGTGCCAGCAGGGACAGGGGAAACACTGAAGCTTTCTTT
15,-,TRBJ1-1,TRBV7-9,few,CASSLMALRDTGAFF,TGTGCCAGCAGCTTAATGGCCCTCCGGGACACTGGAGCTTTCTTT
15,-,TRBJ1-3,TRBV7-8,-,CASSSSGPSGNTIYF,TGTGCCAGCAGCTCATCAGGGCCCTCTGGAAACACCATATATTTT
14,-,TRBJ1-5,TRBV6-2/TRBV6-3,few,CASSYSRLGQPQHF,TGTGCCAGCAGTTACTCCCGCCTGGGTCAGCCCCAGCATTTT
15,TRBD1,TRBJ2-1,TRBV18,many,CASSLTGGSHNEQFF,TGTGCCAGCTCATTGACAGGGGGTTCCCACAATGAGCAGTTCTTC
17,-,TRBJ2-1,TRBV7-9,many,CASPGLNTFTLYNEQFF,TGTGCCAGCCCGGGACTTAATACTTTTACCCTTTACAATGAGCAGTTCTTC
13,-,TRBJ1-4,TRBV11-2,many,CASSHRMEAKLFF,TGTGCCAGCAGCCACAGGATGGAGGCAAAACTGTTTTTT
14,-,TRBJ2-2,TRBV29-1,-,CSVQGGTPPGELFF,TGCAGCGTCCAAGGAGGGACACCCCCCGGGGAGCTGTTTTTT
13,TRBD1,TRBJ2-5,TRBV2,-,CAGSATGTETQYF,TGTGCCGGCAGTGCGACAGGGACGGAAACCCAGTACTTC
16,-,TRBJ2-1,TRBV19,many,CASSIDLAASYNEQFF,TGTGCCAGTAGTATAGATTTGGCAGCCTCCTACAATGAGCAGTTCTTC
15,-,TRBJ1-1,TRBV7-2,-,CASSLGRTPNTEAFF,TGTGCCAGCAGCTTAGGGCGGACACCTAACACTGAAGCTTTCTTT
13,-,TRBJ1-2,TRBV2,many,CASRRDSNYGYTF,TGTGCCAGCAGAAGAGACAGCAACTATGGCTACACCTTC
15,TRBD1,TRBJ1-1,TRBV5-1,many,CASSLGRGQNTEAFF,TGCGCCAGCAGCTTGGGTAGGGGGCAGAACACTGAAGCTTTCTTT
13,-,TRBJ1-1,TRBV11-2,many,CASTTYRTVEAFF,TGTGCCAGCACCACTTACAGGACCGTTGAAGCTTTCTTT
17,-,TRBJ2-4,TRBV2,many,CASSEARVLLAKNIQYF,TGTGCCAGCAGTGAAGCGCGGGTATTACTAGCCAAAAACATTCAGTACTTC
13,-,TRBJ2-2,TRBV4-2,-,CASSQEETGELFF,TGTGCCAGCAGCCAAGAAGAAACCGGGGAGCTGTTTTTT
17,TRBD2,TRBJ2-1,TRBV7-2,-,CASSLAMGGSSYNEQFF,TGTGCCAGCAGCTTAGCGATGGGCGGGAGCTCCTACAATGAGCAGTTCTTC
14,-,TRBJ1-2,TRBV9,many,CASSVASPFYGYTF,TGTGCCAGCAGCGTAGCTAGCCCGTTCTATGGCTACACCTTC
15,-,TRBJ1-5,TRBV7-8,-,CTSSPLDLGNQPQHF,TGTACCAGCAGCCCTTTGGATCTGGGCAATCAGCCCCAGCATTTT
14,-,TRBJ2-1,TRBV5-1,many,CASSLVLDLGEQFF,TGCGCCAGCAGCTTGGTACTAGACCTCGGTGAGCAGTTCTTC